The 22 T cell receptor beta chains below were found in one sample sequenced in a study of vaccination effects on CD4 cells after COVID-19. ViraFEST assay sequencing came after antigen-specific CD4+ T cells were expanded with viral peptide pools. Scientists isolated CD4+ T cells after a roughly ten-day culture period ended. Previously uninfected by SARS-CoV-2, the vaccine recipients also showed negative nucleocapsid antibodies. For these TCRs, the target antigens are not known. The protocol was immunoSEQ multiplex PCR, while the TCRdb copy is restricted to in-frame clones and leaves out a portion. The data show 40,000 to 45,000 clones, with roughly 82% seen just once and 2.5% to 3% held by the top ten. Sequencing used CD4+ T cells from PBMCs cultured with HCoV-NL63 spike peptides, obtained before COVID-19 vaccination. The receptors come from a human donor who received a COVID-19 vaccine.

The chain carries TRBV21-1 and TRBJ2-7; the table gives TRBD1 as D, unverified against the DNA. TRBV21-1 is an annotated pseudogene. CDR3 length: 13 amino acids. The CDR3: CAGGVGLFSEQYV. DNA for the CDR3: TGTGCCGGGGGCGTGGGCCTTTTCTCCGAGCAGTACGTC.

The chain is built from TRBV19 and TRBJ2-3; D is tentatively TRBD1 or TRBD2 (5 bases each). V shed 0 bases and J shed 6 bases, with 19 bases lying between them. The germline V gene encodes CDR1 LNHDA and CDR2 SQIVND (reference sequence). CDR3 size: 17 residues. The CDR3 here is CASSIDRGRGARDTQYF. The CDR3 DNA reads as TGTGCCAGTAGTATAGATCGAGGGAGAGGGGCGCGGGATACGCAGTATTTT.

This clone was detected only once. V usage is TRBV2 and J usage is TRBJ2-5; weak D call: TRBD2 (6 bases). The CDR3 sequence is 16 residues long. CDR1 is SNHLY, CDR2 FYNNEI, per germline. V was cut by 3 bases and J by 6 bases, with 20 bases left in between. CDR3 sequence: CASSEPGGASTQTQYF. CDR3 DNA: TGTGCCAGCAGTGAGCCCGGCGGGGCATCGACTCAGACCCAGTACTTC.

V gene TRBV6-5 combines with J gene TRBJ2-7; 8 bases match TRBD1. J lost 5 bases, V lost 7 bases, and 10 bases had no gene match. Germline-derived CDR1 and CDR2 are MNHEY and SVGAGI. The CDR3 extends over 14 amino acids. CDR3 in amino acids: CASNPDRGGHEQYV. The CDR3 region has the DNA TGTGCCAGCAATCCCGACAGGGGAGGACACGAGCAGTACGTC.

This clone was found a few times. J is TRBJ1-6 and V is TRBV4-1; D not resolved. This CDR3 comprises 15 residues. Germline CDR1 reads MGHRA; CDR2 reads YSYEKL. V lost 7 bases and J lost 0, with 10 bases in between. The CDR3 sequence is CASNPGSSYNSPLHF. CDR3 DNA sequence: TGCGCCAGCAATCCGGGAAGCTCCTATAATTCACCCCTCCACTTT.

The genes are TRBV12-3 or TRBV12-4 and TRBJ2-2, with D hard to call. V was trimmed by 5 bases and J by 6 bases, leaving 10 bases between them. The CDR3 consists of 13 residues. The CDR3 sequence is CASSQIEPGELFF. The CDR3 nucleotides read TGTGCCAGCAGTCAGATAGAGCCCGGGGAGCTGTTTTTT.

This chain links TRBV5-8 with TRBJ1-6; D may be TRBD1 (6 bases). The CDR3 length is 16 residues. Trimming took off 3 bases at V and 3 bases at J, with 13 bases between the two ends. The germline CDR1 and CDR2 sequences are SGHTS and YDEGEE. The CDR3 spells CASSSRGAGYNSPLHF. The CDR3 nucleotides are TGTGCCAGCAGCTCACGGGGGGCCGGCTATAATTCACCCCTCCACTTT. Based on the CDR3 plus reference TRBV5-8 and TRBJ1-6, the full variable domain is EAGVTQSPTHLIKTRGQQATLRCSPISGHTSVYWYQQALGLGLQFLLWYDEGEERNRGNFPPRFSGRQFPNYSSELNVNALELEDSALYLCASSSRGAGYNSPLHFGNGTRLTVT.

The chain couples TRBV10-3 to TRBJ2-3; no reliable D call. The germline CDR1 and CDR2 sequences are ENHRY and SYGVKD. Trimming removed 6 bases from V and 2 bases from J, with 6 bases in between. There are 12 residues in the CDR3. The CDR3 sequence: CAISETTDTQYF. The CDR3 coding sequence is TGTGCCATCAGCGAAACCACAGATACGCAGTATTTT.

V usage is TRBV6-2 or TRBV6-3 and J usage is TRBJ1-1, with TRBD1 matching over 9 bases. The CDR3 loop spans 16 amino acids. Germline V lookup: CDR1 MNHEY, CDR2 SVGEGT. The V segment lost 2 bases and the J segment 0 bases; nucleotides outside the gene matches: 4. The CDR3, as DNA: TGTGCCAGCAGTTACCGGACAGGGGAGATGAACACTGAAGCTTTCTTT. Translating gives CASSYRTGEMNTEAFF.

The chain uses TRBV4-3 and TRBJ2-2; the D gene is possibly TRBD1 (6 bases). Trimming left V 3 bases short and J 5 bases short, with 10 bases between. CDR3 length: 14 residues. Germline assignment: CDR1 LGHNA and CDR2 YSLEER. CDR3 DNA sequence: TGCGCCAGCAGCCACCGACAGGAAACCGGGGAGCTGTTTTTT. Translation: CASSHRQETGELFF.

This clone appeared a single time. The V call is TRBV10-2, the J call TRBJ1-4; the D gene is possibly TRBD1 (6 bases). Trimming took 0 bases from V and 14 from J, leaving 16 bases between them. CDR1 and CDR2 from the germline V gene are WSHSY and SAAADI. CDR3 length: 14 residues. CDR3 nucleotide sequence: TGCGCCAGCAGTGAGTCTGGGGGCGAAATTGGGCTGTTTTTT. Translating gives CASSESGGEIGLFF.

This chain links TRBV3-1 (or the pseudogene TRBV3-2) with TRBJ1-2, with TRBD1 as a possible D gene (5 bases). Deletions cut 1 base from V and 8 bases from J, with 8 bases between. CDR1 and CDR2 from the germline V gene are LGHDT and YNNKEL (reference sequence). The CDR3 runs 12 residues. The DNA of the CDR3 is TGTGCCAGCAGCCAAGTTGGGGGAGGCTACACCTTC. Translated, it gives CASSQVGGGYTF.

The V call is TRBV10-1, the J call TRBJ1-1; D is undetermined. Per germline, CDR1 WNHNN and CDR2 SYGVQD (reference sequence). Trimming cost V 6 bases and J 1 base, with 9 bases left between them. The CDR3 is 13 amino acids. CDR3 coding DNA: TGCGCCAGCAGCTTGGAGACGAACACTGAAGCTTTCTTT. Protein product: CASSLETNTEAFF.

The V and J genes are TRBV10-3 and TRBJ2-7; D ambiguous. Germline V CDR1 and CDR2: ENHRY, SYGVKD. CDR3 length equals 12 residues. V was shortened by 5 bases and J by 3 bases, with 8 bases between the two germline ends. CDR3 sequence: CAISNTFYEQYV. Written as DNA, the CDR3 is TGTGCCATCAGTAACACCTTCTACGAGCAGTACGTC.

This clone showed up just once. The chain employs TRBV10-1 and TRBJ2-1; maybe TRBD1 (5 bases). The germline CDR1 and CDR2 sequences are WNHNN and SYGVQD (reference sequence). This CDR3 contains 15 residues. V was trimmed by 0 bases and J by 3 bases, leaving 9 bases between them. In DNA form, the CDR3 reads TGCGCCAGCAGTGAGTCCGGTAGGGGCTACAATGAGCAGTTCTTC. Its translation is CASSESGRGYNEQFF.

The J gene is TRBJ1-4, the V gene TRBV6-5; the D gene is possibly TRBD1 (6 bases). The CDR3 is made up of 13 amino acids. V dropped 11 bases and J dropped 4 bases, with 14 bases sitting between them. The germline V gene has CDR1 MNHEY and CDR2 SVGAGI. The CDR3 DNA reads as TGTGCCGGGGGGGCGAGCCATAATGAAAAACTGTTTTTT. This codes for CAGGASHNEKLFF.

This clone was found a few times. J is TRBJ2-7 and V is TRBV7-3; 7 nucleotides line up with TRBD2. J gave up 0 bases and V 5 bases, and 10 bases lay outside the gene matches. The CDR3 runs to 16 residues. Germline CDR1 and CDR2: SGHTA and FQGTGA. CDR3 region: CASSEPLADFSYEQYV. CDR3 sequence (DNA): TGTGCCAGCAGCGAACCTCTAGCGGATTTCTCCTACGAGCAGTACGTC.

The rearrangement links TRBV2 to TRBJ1-5; weak D call: TRBD1 (5 bases). There are 13 residues in the CDR3. Germline values: CDR1 SNHLY, CDR2 FYNNEI. V was cut by 5 bases and J by 7 bases, with 12 bases left in between. The CDR3 DNA sequence: TGTGCCAGCAGTAATACGGGGGAACAGCCCCAGCATTTT. It is translated as CASSNTGEQPQHF.

This clone was recorded a few times. The chain employs TRBV4-1 and TRBJ1-5; a possible D gene is TRBD1 (5 bases). V lost 0 bases and J lost 0, with 15 bases in between. The CDR3 has 18 residues. Germline loops: CDR1 MGHRA, CDR2 YSYEKL. CDR3 nucleotide sequence: TGCGCCAGCAGCCAAGATAGGCTCGGAGGGGTTAGCAATCAGCCCCAGCATTTT. Its protein product is CASSQDRLGGVSNQPQHF.

This clone occurred a few times. The chain employs TRBV19 and TRBJ1-5; D may be TRBD1 (5 bases). The CDR3 sequence is 15 residues long. The V and J ends lost 8 bases and 0 bases respectively, with 14 bases between them. Germline V gene data show CDR1 as LNHDA and CDR2 as SQIVND (reference sequence). The CDR3 region is CASGTGGYSNQPQHF. In DNA form, the CDR3 reads TGTGCCAGTGGTACAGGTGGGTATAGCAATCAGCCCCAGCATTTT. Full variable domain (missing parts from reference TRBV19 and TRBJ1-5): DGGITQSPKYLFRKEGQNVTLSCEQNLNHDAMYWYRQDPGQGLRLIYYSQIVNDFQKGDIAEGYSVSREKKESFPLTVTSAQKNPTAFYLCASGTGGYSNQPQHFGDGTRLSIL.

The chain recombines TRBV13 with TRBJ2-5; perhaps D is TRBD1 or TRBD2 (6 bases each). Germline V lookup: CDR1 PRHDT, CDR2 FYEKMQ (reference sequence). V was shortened by 0 bases and J by 2 bases, with 10 bases between the two germline ends. The CDR3 spans 15 residues. CDR3 coding DNA: TGTGCCAGCAGCTTAGGGGGGGGACAACAAGAGACCCAGTACTTC. It yields the protein CASSLGGGQQETQYF.

The gene calls are TRBV7-2 and TRBJ1-3; D unresolved. CDR1 and CDR2 from the germline V gene are SGHTA and FQGNSA. The V end was cut by 0 bases, the J end by 0 bases, with 6 bases between. The length of the CDR3 is 15 residues. The CDR3 sequence is CASSLARASGNTIYF. The CDR3 coding sequence is TGTGCCAGCAGCTTAGCACGGGCCTCTGGAAACACCATATATTTT.